This TCR beta chain was captured by sequencing in a study of T cells after yellow fever vaccination. Study conclusions and caveats: Clones that expanded after primary vaccination mostly reappeared after the booster (roughly 95% CD4, 70% to 90% CD8).

TCRdb independently ran MiXCR on the 5' RACE reads; one entry per CDR3 protein. The sample consists of 10,000 to 11,000 distinct CDR3 sequences, around 4.8% of them appearing once. This clonotype was counted ten times or more. There are 13 residues in the CDR3. Germline-derived CDR1 and CDR2 are SGHVS and FNYEAQ. Trimming removed 1 base at V and 2 bases at J, with 6 bases between. The chain carries TRBV7-6 and TRBJ2-7; tentatively, D is TRBD1 (5 bases). Sequencing was performed on PBMCs, either bulk or a sorted T-cell subset (CD4+, CD8+, memory, or dextramer-sorted; not recorded which), taken about 2 weeks after the first yellow fever vaccination. The TCR comes from a man aged 18-30 years who received the YFV17D yellow fever vaccine. The CDR3 region has the DNA TGTGCCAGCAGCTTAGAGACAGCCTACGAGCAGTACTTC. Translation gives CASSLETAYEQYF.